This T cell receptor (beta chain) derives from a study of T cell repertoires in cytomegalovirus infection. The wider study: CMV infection and matching HLA type were both indicated by public TCR beta signatures. Notes on the study in general: The response measured ex vivo was dominated by TCR beta clonotypes (HLA-C-restricted and CMV-specific).

This clonotype appeared many times. What it binds is unknown. The CDR3 is 13 amino acids. Per germline, CDR1 SGHKS and CDR2 YYEKEE (reference sequence). Trimming removed 1 base from V and 3 bases from J, with 8 bases in between. TCRdb itself ran the reads through MiXCR, one entry per CDR3 protein. This sample has about 180,000 distinct CDR3 sequences, with roughly a sixth found just once. The chain joins TRBV5-5 to TRBJ2-7; TRBD1 might be the D (5 bases). This clonotype was obtained from a human donor in good health (CMV status not recorded). Some clones in this sample may be carry-over from other donors' samples. Input material: CD8+ T cells from PBMCs. DNA for the CDR3: TGTGCCAGCAGCTTGCTTGACAGCTACGAGCAGTACTTC. It codes for CASSLLDSYEQYF. Filled out from reference TRBV5-5 and TRBJ2-7, the complete variable domain reads DAGVTQSPTHLIKTRGQQVTLRCSPISGHKSVSWYQQVLGQGPQFIFQYYEKEERGRGNFPDRFSARQFPNYSSELNVNALLLGDSALYLCASSLLDSYEQYFGPGTRLTVT.